This entry concerns a single T cell receptor (beta chain). Its antigen is unidentified. Data came from immunoSEQ multiplex PCR; TCRdb stores just in-frame clones and leaves some out. The data show 85,000 to 100,000 clones, with roughly 90% seen just once and 0.25% to 0.35% held by the top ten. This entry is derived from a study of OX40 agonist ivuxolimab in advanced cancers. Whole-study context: Cancers in dose escalation were hepatocellular, melanoma, renal cell and head and neck. Whole-study results and caveats: Some nonresponders also had low normalized T-cell clonal expansion.

The input for sequencing was CD4+ or CD8+ T cells sorted from blood, taken in a trial of the OX40 agonist ivuxolimab. The source is an adult with an advanced solid tumor such as melanoma, head and neck, liver or kidney cancer.

The CDR3 reads CAWSGLSRDTQYF. As DNA, the CDR3 is TGTGCCTGGAGTGGACTATCTCGAGACACGCAGTATTTT. This sequence joins TRBV30 and TRBJ2-3; D might be TRBD2 (5 bases). The CDR3 runs 13 residues. Germline lookup yields CDR1 GTSNPN and CDR2 SVGIG (reference sequence). V was pared by 1 base and J by 9 bases, with 14 bases between.